The entry below gives a single T cell receptor beta chain sequence along with its context. The target of this receptor is not known. There are no base qualities to consult, and no much larger clone falls within one base. V and J are truncated by 3 bases and 0 bases respectively, leaving an intervening sequence of 6 bases. For CDR1 and CDR2, the germline V gene lists KGHDR and SFDVKD. The CDR3 covers 14 residues, taking in both the cysteine and the phenylalanine. The CDR3 DNA has 42 bases and is translated from base 1. Donors were 39 systemically healthy Caucasian individuals from Russia aged roughly 6 to 95 years. Each donor gave ten milliliters of peripheral blood, drawn into EDTA-treated Vacutainer tubes. PBMCs were isolated by Ficoll-Paque density-gradient centrifugation, with at least 7 million obtained per sample. Trizol reagent was used to extract total RNA from PBMCs, with at least 6 micrograms per sample. The percentages of naive CD45RAhigh/CD27high T cells were determined by flow cytometry on a PBMC aliquot from every donor.

The data were taken from a study of blood T cells in healthy people across ages (dated by TCRdb to the mid-2010s). Regarding the complete study: In model experiments, roughly one uniquely barcoded TCR beta cDNA molecule per two T cells was captured by template switching. Age-related changes in TCR beta repertoire diversity were measured in the study by deep sequencing normalized with unique cDNA molecular identifiers. The donors were split into four age groups: young (average 16 years), middle-aged (roughly 42), aged (roughly 68) and long-lived (more than 80). To avoid experimental bias, donors of different ages were spread randomly across the sequencing lanes. Two additional independent replicas of 1 million unique cDNA reads from the same blood draw were analyzed for two donors (one aged 18 to 30 and one aged 80 or older). Study-wide conclusions, independent of this receptor: Donor CMV infection status was unknown, potentially confounding age-related changes in expanded clonotypes. Estimates of total diversity based on one million sequenced T cells were considered lower bounds and underestimates. Observed TCR beta diversity per million T cells fell roughly linearly with age, and a significant reduction was already apparent by age approximately 41. Compared with the aged group, the long-lived group had more naive CD4+ T cells, fewer expanded clones and increased TCR diversity, a pattern suggesting age selection. Observed TCR beta diversity correlated strongly with the percentage of naive T cells measured by flow cytometry. Conclusive comparison of naive and antigen-experienced compartments was prevented by the profiling of bulk unsorted PBMCs.

Library preparation used 5' RACE. Data came from an Illumina HiSeq 2500. A second about 7 to 12 cycle PCR used a sample-barcoded 5' primer and a J-beta primer mix. A template-switch 5' adaptor carrying 12 random nucleotides introduced a unique molecular identifier onto each TCR beta cDNA molecule. Each sample yielded at least 2.5 million CDR3-containing paired-end reads. First-strand cDNA synthesis was performed from all RNA using the Mint cDNA synthesis kit, with priming by a TRBC-specific oligonucleotide. After uracil-DNA glycosylase treatment, a first 18-cycle PCR used universal primers M1SS and BC2_uni_R on all cDNA. The authors processed their data as follows. Normalization of each sample was performed by random selection of 1 million high-quality reads, each carrying a distinct molecular identifier. Reads with shared molecular identifiers were discarded instead of being binned into consensus sequences. MiTCR, set to a Q25 quality threshold and the strictest error-elimination algorithm, was used for CDR3 identification, clonotype clustering and error correction. A nonparametric unseen species model with Euler transformation was used to estimate a lower bound on total TCR beta diversity. The public reads were quality trimmed at Q25 with fastp and then assembled into clones with MiXCR by TCRdb, keeping productive beta chains. All rows with the same CDR3 protein become a single entry with the most common DNA and genes. The V and J calls, along with clone size, are taken from TCRdb and not from the paper's own processing. The sample yields around 800,000 distinct CDR3 sequences; around two fifths were counted once. Roughly 19% of the sample rests with the top ten.

The sequence was collected from a man aged 55-75 years in good health. Material: blood. The V and J segments used are TRBV24-1 and TRBJ2-3; a confident D gene designation cannot be given. The DNA sequence follows: TGTGCCACCAGTGATCTGGACAGCACAGATACGCAGTATTTT. Its product reads: CATSDLDSTDTQYF.